This T cell receptor beta chain derives from a study of shared clonotypes between healthy human individuals. Measured with immunoSEQ multiplex PCR; TCRdb has only the in-frame clones, and not every one. The sample consists of roughly 300,000 clones, around nine tenths of them appearing once. Trimming removed 4 bases from V and 3 bases from J, with 13 bases in between. Germline assignment: CDR1 MDHEN and CDR2 SYDVKM. This CDR3 is 14 amino acids long. Only one count was recorded for this clone. Caucasian adults residing in Nashville, Tennessee made up all the donors. The receptor was derived from a man between 18 and 29 years old in good health. The chain has TRBV28 and TRBJ2-7; maybe TRBD1 (5 bases). The material sequenced was memory CD8+ T cells sorted from blood. Described subset: CD45RO+ cells pooled with CCR7-negative TemRA cells. CDR3 coding DNA: TGTGCCAGCAGTTCCCCTCCAGGGATCTACGAGCAGTACTTC. Its protein product is CASSSPPGIYEQYF.